These 4 T cell receptor beta chains originate from one sample sequenced in a study of monozygotic twins with inflammatory bowel disease. No DNA is given; TCRdb re-called the 5' RACE reads and lists each CDR3 protein once. The ten top clones account for 2% to 3%, within a sample of more than 300,000 distinct CDR3 sequences. Sequencing used blood. The receptors here all came from a human donor with ulcerative colitis or Crohn's disease, or a healthy co-twin of an affected twin (not recorded which).

J is TRBJ1-1 and V is TRBV20-1. Germline CDR1 reads DFQATT; CDR2 reads SNEGSKA (reference sequence). This CDR3 has 15 residues. The CDR3 sequence is CSATRAPGVNTEAFF.

The V call is TRBV20-1, the J call TRBJ2-2; the TRBD1 assignment by TCRdb is unverifiable without DNA. Germline loops: CDR1 DFQATT, CDR2 SNEGSKA (reference sequence). The CDR3 has 15 amino acids. CDR3 loop: CSARVRGDRTGELFF.

The chain joins TRBV19 to TRBJ1-5. The CDR3 sequence is 15 residues long. Germline assignment: CDR1 LNHDA and CDR2 SQIVND (reference sequence). CDR3 protein: CASSKDSNSNQPQHF.

V is TRBV4-1 and J is TRBJ1-5; there is no DNA to check the TCRdb D call of TRBD1. Germline CDR1 and CDR2: MGHRA and YSYEKL. The CDR3 has 15 amino acids. This chain's CDR3 is CASRQGQGRDQPQHF.